This TCR beta chain was identified during a study of T cell changes during pregnancy in multiple sclerosis. J was trimmed by 5 bases and V by 0 bases; bases with no gene match: 6. Germline V gene lookup returns CDR1 SGHTS and CDR2 YDEGEE. CDR3 length equals 16 residues. This table comes from immunoSEQ multiplex PCR, and its TCRdb copy is limited to in-frame clones, with some not included. This table has 84,000 or so clones, over 90% appearing once. This clonotype was obtained from a female donor with multiple sclerosis, enrolled in a pregnancy study. The sample here was peripheral blood, taken in the third trimester of pregnancy. V usage is TRBV5-8 and J usage is TRBJ1-5; 9 bases are shared with TRBD1. The CDR3 is CASSLGTGGLDQPQHF. In nucleotides, the CDR3 is TGTGCCAGCAGCTTGGGCACAGGGGGCTTGGATCAGCCCCAGCATTTT. Full variable domain (rest looked up from reference TRBV5-8 and TRBJ1-5): EAGVTQSPTHLIKTRGQQATLRCSPISGHTSVYWYQQALGLGLQFLLWYDEGEERNRGNFPPRFSGRQFPNYSSELNVNALELEDSALYLCASSLGTGGLDQPQHFGDGTRLSIL.